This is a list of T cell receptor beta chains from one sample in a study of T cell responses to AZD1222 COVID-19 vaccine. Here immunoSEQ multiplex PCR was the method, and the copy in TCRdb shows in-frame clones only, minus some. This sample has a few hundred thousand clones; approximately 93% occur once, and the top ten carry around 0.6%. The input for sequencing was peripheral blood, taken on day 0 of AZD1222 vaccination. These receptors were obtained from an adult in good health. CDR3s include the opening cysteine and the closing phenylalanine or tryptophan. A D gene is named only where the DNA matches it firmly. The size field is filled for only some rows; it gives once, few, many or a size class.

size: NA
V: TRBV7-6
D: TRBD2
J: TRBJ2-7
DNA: TGTGCCAGCAGCCCGGTGGGGACTAGCGGGTTCTCTCACGAGCAGTACTTC
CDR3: CASSPVGTSGFSHEQYF

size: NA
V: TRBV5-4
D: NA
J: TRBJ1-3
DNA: TGTGCCAGCACTCCAGGGGTGAACTCTGGAAACACCATATATTTT
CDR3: CASTPGVNSGNTIYF

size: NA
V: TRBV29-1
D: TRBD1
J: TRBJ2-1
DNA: TGCAGCGTTTACAGGGGTCTAGGGGATGAGCAGTTCTTC
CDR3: CSVYRGLGDEQFF

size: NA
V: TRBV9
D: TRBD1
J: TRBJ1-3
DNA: TGTGCCAGCGCTCCGACAGGGGGCTCCTCTGGAAACACCATATATTTT
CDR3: CASAPTGGSSGNTIYF

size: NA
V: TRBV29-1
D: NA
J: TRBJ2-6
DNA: TGCAGCGTGAGGGGCTCTGGGGCCAACGTCCTGACTTTC
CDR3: CSVRGSGANVLTF

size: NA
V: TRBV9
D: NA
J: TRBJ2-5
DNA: TGTGCCAGCAGCGCTACAGGCGGCCGGGAGACCCAGTACTTC
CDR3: CASSATGGRETQYF

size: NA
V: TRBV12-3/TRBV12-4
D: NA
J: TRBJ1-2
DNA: TGTGCCAGCAGTTACCGGGACATCTATGGCTACACCTTC
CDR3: CASSYRDIYGYTF

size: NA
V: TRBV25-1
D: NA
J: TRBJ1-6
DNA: TGTGCCAGCAGTGAATGGGGCAGGGGTAAGGATTCACCCCTCCACTTT
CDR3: CASSEWGRGKDSPLHF

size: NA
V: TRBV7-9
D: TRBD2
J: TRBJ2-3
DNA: TGTGCCAGCAGCTCCCCCTCGATGGGACTAGCGGCAAAAGGAGATACGCAGTATTTT
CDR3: CASSSPSMGLAAKGDTQYF

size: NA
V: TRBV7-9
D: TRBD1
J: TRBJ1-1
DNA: TGTGCCAGCAGCCCACTCCGCCGGGACAGGGTCCTCAACACTGAAGCTTTCTTT
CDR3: CASSPLRRDRVLNTEAFF

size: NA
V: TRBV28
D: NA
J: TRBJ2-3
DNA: TGTGCCAGCACCGGGGCCGAGGATACGCAGTATTTT
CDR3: CASTGAEDTQYF

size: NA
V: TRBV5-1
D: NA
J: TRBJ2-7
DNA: TGCGCCAGCAGCCCCCTTGCCGATTTGGACGAGCAGTACTTC
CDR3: CASSPLADLDEQYF

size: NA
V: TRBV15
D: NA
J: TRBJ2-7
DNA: TGTGCCACCAGCAGAGACGTACAGGACACAGACTACGAGCAGTACTTC
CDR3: CATSRDVQDTDYEQYF

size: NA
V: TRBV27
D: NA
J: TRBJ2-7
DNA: TGTGCCAGCAGTTTATCGTTCCAGACGCCTTATGAGCAGTACTTC
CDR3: CASSLSFQTPYEQYF

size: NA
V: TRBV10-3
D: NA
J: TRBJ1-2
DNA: TGTGCCACCTCCCCTTGGGCGGGGAGCTATGGCTACACCTTC
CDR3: CATSPWAGSYGYTF

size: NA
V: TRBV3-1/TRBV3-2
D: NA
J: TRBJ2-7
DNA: TGTGCCAGCAGCCAAGTAGGAATGGGGCAGTACTTC
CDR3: CASSQVGMGQYF

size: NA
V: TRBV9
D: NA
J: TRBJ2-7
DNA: TGTGCCAGCAGCGTAGGGGGGGGCGGCCCCTACGAGCAGTACTTC
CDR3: CASSVGGGGPYEQYF

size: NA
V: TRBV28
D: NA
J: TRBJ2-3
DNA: TGTGCCAGCAGCCCGACAGTGACAGATACGCAGTATTTT
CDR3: CASSPTVTDTQYF

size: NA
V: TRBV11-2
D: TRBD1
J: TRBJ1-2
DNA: TGTGCCAGCAGCTTAGAAAATACAGGGGTTGGGGGAAGTGGCTACACCTTC
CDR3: CASSLENTGVGGSGYTF

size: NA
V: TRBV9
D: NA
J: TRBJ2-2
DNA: TGTGCCAGCAGCGATCGGGACGGATCGGCGGGGGAGCTGTTTTTT
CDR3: CASSDRDGSAGELFF

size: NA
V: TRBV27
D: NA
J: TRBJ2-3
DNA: TGTGCCAGCAGCCCCGCCGGTGCCCCGTCGCAGGGGACGCAGTATTTT
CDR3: CASSPAGAPSQGTQYF

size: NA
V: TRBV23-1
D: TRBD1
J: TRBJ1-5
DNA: TGCGCCAGCAGTCAATCCTGCTACAGGGGGGGTCAGCCCCAGCATTTT
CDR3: CASSQSCYRGGQPQHF

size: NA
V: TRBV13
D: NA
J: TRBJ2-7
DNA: TGTGCCAGCAGCTTAGGCAGGGGATACGAGCAGTACTTC
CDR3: CASSLGRGYEQYF

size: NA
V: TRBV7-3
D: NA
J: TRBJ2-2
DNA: TGTGCCAGCAGCCCAGGGGTCACCGGGGAGCTGTTTTTT
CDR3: CASSPGVTGELFF

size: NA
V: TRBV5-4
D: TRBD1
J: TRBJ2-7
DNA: TGTGCCAGCAGCTCAGCCGGACAGGGGGCCTACGAGCAGTACTTC
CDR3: CASSSAGQGAYEQYF

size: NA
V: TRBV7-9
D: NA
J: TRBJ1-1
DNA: TGTGCCAGCAGCTTGAACACTGAAGCTTTCTTT
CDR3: CASSLNTEAFF

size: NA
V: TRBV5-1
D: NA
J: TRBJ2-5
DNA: TGCGCCAGCAGCTTCCTCACTAGCAATCAAGAGACCCAGTACTTC
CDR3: CASSFLTSNQETQYF

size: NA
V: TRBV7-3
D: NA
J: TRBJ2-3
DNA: TGTGCCAGCAGCTTATCAAGGTTGGCAGATACGCAGTATTTT
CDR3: CASSLSRLADTQYF

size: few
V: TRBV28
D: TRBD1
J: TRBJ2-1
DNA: TGTGCCAGCAGGGACAGGCGTTCCTACAATGAGCAGTTCTTC
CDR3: CASRDRRSYNEQFF

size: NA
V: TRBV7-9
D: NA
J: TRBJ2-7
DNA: TGTGCCAGCAGTCGACCAGGGTTTGGGTACGAGCAGTACTTC
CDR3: CASSRPGFGYEQYF

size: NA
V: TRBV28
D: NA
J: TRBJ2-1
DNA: TGTGCCAGCCGTCATAGTCATGAGCAGTTCTTC
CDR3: CASRHSHEQFF

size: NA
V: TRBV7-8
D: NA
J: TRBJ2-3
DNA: TGTGCCAGCAGCTTGGACTACACAGATACGCAGTATTTT
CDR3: CASSLDYTDTQYF

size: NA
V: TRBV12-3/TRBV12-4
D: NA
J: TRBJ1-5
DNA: TGTGCCAGCAGTTTCGAAGGCAATCAGCCCCAGCATTTT
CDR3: CASSFEGNQPQHF

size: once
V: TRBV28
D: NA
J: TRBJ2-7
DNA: TGTGCCAGCAGCCCTGGGTGGGGGATTGACGAGCAGTACTTC
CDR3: CASSPGWGIDEQYF

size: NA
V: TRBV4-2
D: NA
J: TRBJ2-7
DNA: TGTGCCAGCAGCCAAGAAGGGAGGGGGGAATCCTCCTACGAGCAGTACTTC
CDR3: CASSQEGRGESSYEQYF

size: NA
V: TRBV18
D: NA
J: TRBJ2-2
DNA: TGTGCCAGCTCACCGAGGAACACCGGGGAGCTGTTTTTT
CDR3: CASSPRNTGELFF

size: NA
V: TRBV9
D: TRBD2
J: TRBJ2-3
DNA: TGTGCCAGCAGCGCCCTGGGGGTAGCGGGAGTAGCCGATACGCAGTATTTT
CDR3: CASSALGVAGVADTQYF

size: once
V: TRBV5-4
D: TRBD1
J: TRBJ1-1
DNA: TGTGCCAGCAGCTTGGCCCTACAGACAGGGATAATGAACACTGAAGCTTTCTTT
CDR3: CASSLALQTGIMNTEAFF

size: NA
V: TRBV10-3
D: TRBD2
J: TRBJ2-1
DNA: TGTGCCATCAGTGAGTCGGCCGCGGGGGGGCTAGTTGAGCAGTTCTTC
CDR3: CAISESAAGGLVEQFF

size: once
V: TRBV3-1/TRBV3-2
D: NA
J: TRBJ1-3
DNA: TGTGCCAGCAGCCAACAAAGGCGGAACACCATATATTTT
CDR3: CASSQQRRNTIYF

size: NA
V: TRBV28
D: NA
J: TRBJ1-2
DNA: TGTGCCAGCAGTTTCCCCCCGGGCTCGCGTTATGGCTACACCTTC
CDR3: CASSFPPGSRYGYTF

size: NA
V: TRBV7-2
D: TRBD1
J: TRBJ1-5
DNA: TGTGCCAGCAGCTTAAGGGCAGGGGGCGGACAGCCCCAGCATTTT
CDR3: CASSLRAGGGQPQHF

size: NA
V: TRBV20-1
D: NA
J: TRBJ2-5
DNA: TGCAGTGCTAGCAGGTCCGGGACCCAGTACTTC
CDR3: CSASRSGTQYF

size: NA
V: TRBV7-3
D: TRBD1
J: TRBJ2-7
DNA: TGTGCCAGCAGCACAACAGGGGGCAACGAGCAGTACTTC
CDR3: CASSTTGGNEQYF

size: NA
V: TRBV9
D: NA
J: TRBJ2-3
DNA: TGTGCCAGCAGCGTAGGGGGGGTGCGAGATACGCAGTATTTT
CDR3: CASSVGGVRDTQYF

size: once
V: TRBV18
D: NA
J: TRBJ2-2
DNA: TGTGCCAGCTCACCTTCGGGGCCCGTCCGAGGGGAGCTGTTTTTT
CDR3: CASSPSGPVRGELFF

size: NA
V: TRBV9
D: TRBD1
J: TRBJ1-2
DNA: TGTGCCAGCAGCCTTCGCCGCGGGACAGGGGCGGGTGGCTACACCTTC
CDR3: CASSLRRGTGAGGYTF